A selection of T cell receptor beta chains follows, all from one sample in a study of T cells in localized non-small cell lung cancer. The data were produced by immunoSEQ multiplex PCR, yet TCRdb's version contains in-frame clones alone and is incomplete. The sample carries hundreds of clones, more than 25% recorded once. Sequences were derived from normal lung tissue next to the tumor, sampled before any cancer treatment. The receptors were sampled from an older female donor with stage II lung adenocarcinoma. CDR3s include the opening cysteine and the closing phenylalanine or tryptophan. D genes are given only for firm matches. Some rows mark clone size as missing; the rest say once, few, many or name a class of expanded clone.

TRBV4-1	TRBD2	TRBJ2-7	.	TGCGCCAGCAGCCAAAGCGGGAACTCTAACTACGAGCAGTACTTC	CASSQSGNSNYEQYF
TRBV29-1	.	TRBJ1-4	large	TGCAGTCTGGGCAGGGTGGGGGAAAAACTGTTTTTT	CSLGRVGEKLFF
TRBV6-8	.	TRBJ2-2	large	TGTGCCAGCAGTGACTCGGAGGGCGGGGAGCTGTTTTTT	CASSDSEGGELFF
TRBV18	.	TRBJ2-7	few	TGTGCCAGCTCACCACCTACTTCACGGGAGGAGCAGTACTTC	CASSPPTSREEQYF
TRBV7-4	.	TRBJ2-3	few	TGTGCCAGCAGCCGAGGGGTTTCAGATACGCAGTATTTT	CASSRGVSDTQYF
TRBV2	.	TRBJ2-1	.	TGTGCCAGCAGTGCAAGACTGGGCTCGGAGCAGTTCTTC	CASSARLGSEQFF
TRBV23-1	.	TRBJ2-3	few	TGCGCCAGCAGCCAGGAGGGGGCCCGCGAGGATACGCAGTATTTT	CASSQEGAREDTQYF
TRBV6-8	.	TRBJ1-4	.	TGTGCCAGCACCCCTAGACAGTTTCGCGGCGAAAAACTGTTTTTT	CASTPRQFRGEKLFF
TRBV9	TRBD1	TRBJ2-5	large	TGTGCCAGCAGCGCGGACTTCGACAGGGGGGTAGAGACCCAGTACTTC	CASSADFDRGVETQYF
TRBV19	.	TRBJ2-7	few	TGTGCCAGTAGTATAGGGGGCTTCGCTCCCTACGAGCAGTACTTC	CASSIGGFAPYEQYF
TRBV6-8	.	TRBJ2-2	few	TGTGCCAGCAGTGTTACAGGGAAGGGGACCGGGGAGCTGTTTTTT	CASSVTGKGTGELFF
TRBV15	.	TRBJ2-3	large	TGTGCCACCAGCAGAGATAGGGCAACTAGCACAGATACGCAGTATTTT	CATSRDRATSTDTQYF